The rows below give T cell receptor beta chains drawn from one sample of a study of blood T cell repertoires in COVID-19. Data came from immunoSEQ multiplex PCR; TCRdb stores just in-frame clones and leaves some out. Of fewer than 85,000 clones listed, 70% to 90% are singletons. Sequencing input: peripheral blood. The source of these receptors is a woman over 75 with active or convalescent COVID-19. CDR3s include the opening cysteine and the closing phenylalanine or tryptophan. A D gene is named only where the DNA matches it firmly. Size values are once, few and many counts, or a class for expanded clones, and some rows have none.

clone_size | j_call | d_call | v_call | cdr3_nt | cdr3_aa
few | TRBJ2-7 | - | TRBV12-3/TRBV12-4 | TGTGCCAGCCGAGACAGTTACGAGCAGTACTTC | CASRDSYEQYF
- | TRBJ2-7 | TRBD2 | TRBV5-4 | TGTGCCAGCAGCTTGGGTGGGACTAGCGGGCTACTCGAGCAGTACTTC | CASSLGGTSGLLEQYF
- | TRBJ1-3 | - | TRBV9 | TGTGCCAGCAGCGTACCCCCCCCTAGGATCCCTGGAAACACCATATATTTT | CASSVPPPRIPGNTIYF
- | TRBJ2-1 | - | TRBV5-1 | TGCGCCAGCAGACAGCAGTACAATGAGCAGTTCTTC | CASRQQYNEQFF
- | TRBJ2-5 | TRBD2 | TRBV7-3 | TGTGCCAGCAGCCCGGGGGGGGCCTTTCCGGGAGAGACCCAGTACTTC | CASSPGGAFPGETQYF
- | TRBJ2-2 | TRBD2 | TRBV18 | TGTGCCAGCGCCCGCGGCAGCGGGGGGGCCAGCGGGGAGCTGTTTTTT | CASARGSGGASGELFF
- | TRBJ2-5 | TRBD1 | TRBV19 | TGTGCCAGTAGTAATGACAGGGGGGAGACCCAGTACTTC | CASSNDRGETQYF
- | TRBJ2-1 | - | TRBV18 | TGTGCCAGCTCACCGCGGGACAGAAATAATGAGCAGTTCTTC | CASSPRDRNNEQFF
- | TRBJ2-5 | TRBD1 | TRBV14 | TGTGCCAGCAGCCAAGGGACAGGGGGACAAGAGACCCAGTACTTC | CASSQGTGGQETQYF
once | TRBJ2-6 | TRBD2 | TRBV2 | TGTGCCAGCAGGGCGGGGGGGCGTTTAGCCTCCGGGGCCAACGTCCTGACTTTC | CASRAGGRLASGANVLTF
- | TRBJ2-5 | TRBD1 | TRBV29-1 | TGCAGCGGGTCCCGGGACAGGGGGACGGAGACCCAGTACTTC | CSGSRDRGTETQYF
- | TRBJ1-5 | TRBD1 | TRBV5-4 | TGTGCCAGCATCAAATCGGGACAGGGAAATCAGCCCCAGCATTTT | CASIKSGQGNQPQHF
- | TRBJ1-3 | - | TRBV30 | TGTGCCTGGCACCCAAAGGACAGCTCTGGAAACACCATATATTTT | CAWHPKDSSGNTIYF
- | TRBJ2-7 | TRBD2 | TRBV7-6 | TGTGCCAGCAGCCTGCAAACTAGCGGGAGTACCTACGAGCAGTACTTC | CASSLQTSGSTYEQYF
- | TRBJ2-5 | TRBD2 | TRBV3-1/TRBV3-2 | TGTGCCAGCAGGTATCTAGCGGGGGGCGAGACCCAGTACTTC | CASRYLAGGETQYF
many | TRBJ1-1 | - | TRBV29-1 | TGCAGCGTTCAGTCGAGCGGTTACACTGAAGCTTTCTTT | CSVQSSGYTEAFF